Below, one T cell receptor (beta chain) is given with its context. In the original analysis: Amplification of reference gene primers was used by the study to estimate nucleated cell counts. Sequencing was performed with immunoSEQ multiplex PCR; in TCRdb, only in-frame clones are kept and a portion is missing. Clone size and V and J calls were adopted from that table, with D and trimming inferred from the DNA. The sample lists some 320,000 clones; 85% were seen once. Germline assignment: CDR1 SGHAT and CDR2 FQNNGV. This CDR3 has 15 residues. Deletions cut 5 bases from V and 2 bases from J, with 15 bases between. The data belong to a study of blood T cell repertoires in COVID-19. In the study overall: In each case, the material was cDNA or gDNA derived from T cells, B-cell-depleted T cells, or PBMCs.

The V call is TRBV11-2, the J call TRBJ2-5; weak D call: TRBD1 (6 bases). Sequenced material: PBMCs or T cells enriched from blood (not recorded which). This TCR derives from a woman younger than 45 who had been exposed to COVID-19. The CDR3 loop is CASSNRGQGQETQYF. The CDR3 DNA reads as TGTGCCAGCAGCAACCGGGGCCAGGGGCAAGAGACCCAGTACTTC.